These 11 T cell receptor beta chains share one sample of origin, sequenced in a study of T cells expressing NK-cell markers. After re-calling the 5' RACE reads, TCRdb lists one entry per CDR3 protein, DNA absent. This sample's table has 300,000 to 450,000 distinct CDR3 sequences. The specimen was blood T cells: a sorted CD56 or NKG2C T cell subset, CD4+ or CD8+ T cells, or bulk PBMC T cells (not recorded which). The receptors originated from a man aged 18-70 years in good health.

The chain employs TRBV12-3 or TRBV12-4 and TRBJ2-1; absent DNA, TCRdb's TRBD2 call cannot be checked. CDR3 length equals 16 residues. The CDR3 loop is CASRPSGSLNYNEQFF.

This sequence joins TRBV2 and TRBJ1-5; TCRdb returns TRBD1, unconfirmable since there is no DNA. Germline-derived CDR1 and CDR2 are SNHLY and FYNNEI. The CDR3 runs 12 residues. CDR3 sequence reads: CGWGQGNQPQHF.

V usage is TRBV19 and J usage is TRBJ2-1; there is no DNA to check the TCRdb D call of TRBD1. Per germline, CDR1 LNHDA and CDR2 SQIVND (reference sequence). The CDR3 runs 14 residues. The CDR3 sequence: CASKIQQGYNEQFF.

The CDR3 sequence: CASSRQGGSYNEQFF. The V call is TRBV5-1, the J call TRBJ2-1; checking the TCRdb D call of TRBD1 is not possible without DNA. The CDR3 is 15 amino acids. CDR1 and CDR2 from the germline V gene are SGHRS and YFSETQ.

V usage is TRBV5-1 and J usage is TRBJ2-1; TCRdb returns TRBD1, unconfirmable since there is no DNA. The CDR3 is 14 amino acids. Germline assignment: CDR1 SGHRS and CDR2 YFSETQ. CDR3 sequence reads: CASNRMAGGNEQFF.

The genes are TRBV30 and TRBJ2-1; as DNA is missing, the TRBD2 call by TCRdb cannot be tested. The CDR3 consists of 14 residues. Germline V gene sequence: CDR1 GTSNPN, CDR2 SVGIG (reference sequence). CDR3: CAWSRASVYNEQFF.

The rearrangement joins TRBV11-1 to TRBJ2-5; checking the TCRdb D call of TRBD2 is not possible without DNA. The CDR3 extends over 18 amino acids. CDR1 is SGHAT, CDR2 FQDESV, per germline (reference sequence). The CDR3 spells CASSLTAGGPGSMETQYF.

The V gene is TRBV29-1, the J gene TRBJ2-7; the TCRdb call, TRBD1, lacks DNA for checking. Germline V lookup: CDR1 SQVTM, CDR2 ANQGSEA. The CDR3 consists of 15 residues. CDR3 protein: CSAINDRFYDYEQYF.

This chain's CDR3 is CASSSGGLAGNTQYF. The rearrangement links TRBV7-3 to TRBJ2-3; TCRdb designates TRBD2, a call that cannot be tested without DNA. Germline CDR1 is SGHTA and CDR2 is FQGTGA. The CDR3 loop spans 15 amino acids.

V gene TRBV5-1 combines with J gene TRBJ2-7. CDR1 and CDR2 (germline): SGHRS, YFSETQ. The length of the CDR3 is 15 residues. The CDR3: CASSLDGGNRGEQYF. The variable domain in full, completed from reference TRBV5-1 and TRBJ2-7, reads KAGVTQTPRYLIKTRGQQVTLSCSPISGHRSVSWYQQTPGQGLQFLFEYFSETQRNKGNFPGRFSGRQFSNSRSEMNVSTLELGDSALYLCASSLDGGNRGEQYFGPGTRLTVT.

The chain uses TRBV5-1 and TRBJ1-3; TCRdb names TRBD1, which stays unverified in the absence of DNA. This CDR3 contains 16 residues. Germline V lookup: CDR1 SGHRS, CDR2 YFSETQ. CDR3 protein: CASSQGQGGPGNTIYF.